The T cell receptor beta chain under discussion was sequenced for a study of blood T cell repertoires in COVID-19 (dated by TCRdb to 2018 to 2021). Some background on the complete study: Samples from collaborators originated in the United States, Italy and Spain and spanned both the acute and convalescent phases of COVID-19. Nearly every sample came with metadata listing a de-identified subject ID, COVID-19 status, age in years and sex. The samples were drawn from the first 160 participants of the ongoing ImmuneRACE study and from some 1,300 subjects provided by 6 global collaborators. A freely available public database, intended as a resource for researchers studying the immune response to SARS-CoV-2, is where the repertoires were released. The dataset comprised deeply sampled blood TCRbeta repertoires from subjects exposed to, actively infected with, or recovered from COVID-19. The material from the prospective study consisted of cDNA or gDNA derived from T cells, B-cell-depleted T cells, or PBMCs. Where available, HLA class I and class II types were obtained from metadata supplied by the sample provider rather than from assay-based typing.

Spanning cysteine to phenylalanine, the CDR3 consists of 17 amino acids. CDR3 DNA is the only sequence kept; it has 51 bases, read in frame from the first base. CDR1 SGHVS and CDR2 FNYEAQ are derived from the germline V gene. Compared with germline, V lacks 3 bases and J lacks 1 base; bases without a gene match: 4. The study at large found these results: Clinical and demographic metadata were provided uncurated, with the amount varying by source and participant.

Of note for this clone: What antigen it recognizes has not been identified. Base qualities are not recorded, but no much larger clone differs from it by a single base.

Collaborating institutions collected whole blood in K2EDTA tubes following their own protocols. Collaborator samples were shipped for TCRbeta analysis as frozen whole blood, isolated PBMCs, or DNA extracted from either sample type. TCRbeta CDR3 regions were amplified from genomic DNA by means of the immunoSEQ Assay, a bias-controlled multiplex PCR. As for how the authors treated the data: The number of nucleated cells in each sample was estimated from the amplification of reference gene primers within the assay. To quantify the absolute abundance of each unique TCRbeta CDR3 rearrangement, sequence reads were collapsed and filtered. For each sample, productive Simpson clonality was calculated as the square root of Simpson's diversity index over productive rearrangements. This is the immuneACCESS table as TCRdb keeps it, with only in-frame sequences that have V and J called. A part of the clones is gone; compared with another copy, unresolved V genes explain less than half, and the rest is unexplained. V and J calls and clone size come straight from that table; D and trimming were deduced from the DNA. Here the sample has tens of thousands of clones; about 79% occur a single time. The leading ten clones occupy about a sixth of the sample.

The chain joins TRBV7-6 to TRBJ2-2, with 11 bases in between that match TRBD1. The sequencing input was peripheral blood. This receptor was taken from a human donor in a cohort sampled during active COVID-19. The sequence in DNA is TGTGCCAGCAGCTTGGGGGGACAGGGGGTGAACACCGGGGAGCTGTTTTTT. It specifies CASSLGGQGVNTGELFF.